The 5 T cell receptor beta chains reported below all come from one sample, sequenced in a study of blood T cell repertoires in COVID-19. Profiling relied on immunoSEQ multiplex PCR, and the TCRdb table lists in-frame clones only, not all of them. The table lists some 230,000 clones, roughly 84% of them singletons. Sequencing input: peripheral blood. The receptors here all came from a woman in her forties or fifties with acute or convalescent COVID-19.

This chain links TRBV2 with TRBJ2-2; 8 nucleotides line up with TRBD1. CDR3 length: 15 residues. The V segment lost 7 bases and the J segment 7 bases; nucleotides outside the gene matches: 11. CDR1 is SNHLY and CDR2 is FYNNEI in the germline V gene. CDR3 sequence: CASTMADRAFGELFF. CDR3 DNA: TGTGCCAGCACTATGGCGGACAGGGCGTTCGGGGAGCTGTTTTTT.

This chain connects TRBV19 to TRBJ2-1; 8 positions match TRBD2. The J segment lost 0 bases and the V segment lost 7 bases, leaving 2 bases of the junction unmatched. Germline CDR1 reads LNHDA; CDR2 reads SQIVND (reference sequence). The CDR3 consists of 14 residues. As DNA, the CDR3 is TGTGCCAGTAATAGCGGGACCTCCTACAATGAGCAGTTCTTC. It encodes CASNSGTSYNEQFF.

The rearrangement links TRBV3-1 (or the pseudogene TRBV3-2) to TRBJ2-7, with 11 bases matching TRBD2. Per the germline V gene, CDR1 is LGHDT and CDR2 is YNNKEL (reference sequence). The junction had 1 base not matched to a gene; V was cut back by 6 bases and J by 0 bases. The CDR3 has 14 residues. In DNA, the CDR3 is TGTGCCAGCAGGGGGACTAGCGGCTCCTACGAGCAGTACTTC. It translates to CASRGTSGSYEQYF.

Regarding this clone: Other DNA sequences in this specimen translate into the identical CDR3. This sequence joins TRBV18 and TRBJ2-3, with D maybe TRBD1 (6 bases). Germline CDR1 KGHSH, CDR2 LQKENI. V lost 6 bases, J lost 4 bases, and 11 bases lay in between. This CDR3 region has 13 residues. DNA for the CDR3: TGTGCCAGCTCCTCATCAGGGGCAGATACGCAGTATTTT. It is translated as CASSSSGADTQYF.

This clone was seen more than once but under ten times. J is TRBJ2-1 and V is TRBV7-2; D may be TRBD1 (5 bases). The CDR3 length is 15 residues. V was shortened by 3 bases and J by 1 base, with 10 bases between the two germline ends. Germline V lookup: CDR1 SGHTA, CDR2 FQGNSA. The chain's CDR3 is CASSLTVGSYNEQFF. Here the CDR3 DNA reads TGTGCCAGCAGCTTGACAGTGGGATCCTACAATGAGCAGTTCTTC.